Each of the 21 T cell receptor beta chains below was sequenced from the same sample in a study of CD8+CD57+ T cells in acquired aplastic anemia. Genomic DNA acted as the template from which TCR beta VDJ combination and CDR3 sequence profiling were carried out. In TCRdb, the reads were re-called with MiXCR into one record per CDR3 protein. The sample shows about 250,000 distinct CDR3 sequences, around 46% of them seen only once. By flow cytometry, patients selected for sequencing had shown an expansion of CD8+CD57+ cells. The sequenced sample consisted of sorted CD4+, CD8+, or CD8+CD57+ T cells (not recorded which) from PBMCs. The origin of the receptors is a human donor with aplastic anemia.

This clonotype was counted many times. This chain joins TRBV5-8 and TRBJ1-1; D is ambiguous. The CDR3 totals 14 residues. Per the germline V gene, CDR1 is SGHTS and CDR2 is YDEGEE. With 3 bases removed from V and 6 bases from J, the gap between germline ends came to 15 bases. The CDR3: CASSSLGEAPEAFF. The CDR3 nucleotides are TGTGCCAGCAGCTCGCTCGGTGAGGCCCCTGAAGCTTTCTTT.

The rearrangement links TRBV12-3 or TRBV12-4 to TRBJ2-7, with D perhaps matching TRBD1 (7 bases). The CDR3 runs to 15 residues. V lost 1 base and J lost 2, with 12 bases in between. The DNA for the CDR3 is TGTGCCAGCAGTTTAGGGGGGGACAGAACCTACGAGCAGTACTTC. Translated, it gives CASSLGGDRTYEQYF.

The J gene is TRBJ2-5, the V gene TRBV10-1; 8 positions match TRBD2. Germline CDR1 WNHNN, CDR2 SYGVQD (reference sequence). With V trimmed by 0 bases and J by 1 base, 10 bases remained unmatched. The CDR3 loop spans 18 amino acids. The DNA of the CDR3 is TGCGCCAGCAGTGAGTCGGGACCGGGAGGGGGACCCCAAGAGACCCAGTACTTC. Its protein is CASSESGPGGGPQETQYF.

This clonotype was seen many times. The rearrangement uses TRBV7-8 and TRBJ2-7; 12 bases map to TRBD2. The germline V gene encodes CDR1 SGHVS and CDR2 FQNEAQ. With V trimmed by 4 bases and J by 3 bases, 7 bases remained unmatched. The CDR3 sequence is 16 residues long. The CDR3 bases are TGTGCCAGCAGCTCCGGACTAGCGGGACAACTCTACGAGCAGTACTTC. It yields the protein CASSSGLAGQLYEQYF.

This rearrangement joins TRBV10-3 to TRBJ2-3, with D possibly called TRBD1 or TRBD2 (5 bases each). CDR3 size: 12 residues. CDR1 ENHRY and CDR2 SYGVKD come from the germline V gene. V was cut by 10 bases and J by 2 bases, with 10 bases left in between. The CDR3 DNA reads as TGTGCCACGAGAGGGACCACAGATACGCAGTATTTT. Its translation: CATRGTTDTQYF.

Remarks on this clonotype: Here the CDR3 omits its conserved ending phenylalanine or tryptophan, so a read error is the likely source. V usage is TRBV24-1 and J usage is TRBJ1-2, with 7 nucleotides matching TRBD1. The CDR3 runs to 16 residues. Germline V CDR1 and CDR2: KGHDR, SFDVKD. CDR3 sequence: CASSDSGTVGVYGYTL. The DNA of the CDR3 is TGTGCCAGCAGTGACTCCGGGACAGTCGGAGTGTATGGCTACACCCTC.

This chain joins TRBV29-1 and TRBJ1-3; no clear D gene. V was pared by 5 bases and J by 0 bases, with 11 bases between. In germline, CDR1 is SQVTM, CDR2 ANQGSEA. The length of the CDR3 is 14 residues. The CDR3 is CSVTSVTSGNTIYF. CDR3 sequence (DNA): TGCAGCGTTACATCGGTTACCTCTGGAAACACCATATATTTT.

Remarks on this clonotype: Sequence at one end of the junction differs from germline and may be a read error. V is TRBV20-1 and J is TRBJ2-5; weak D call: TRBD2 (6 bases). The germline V gene encodes CDR1 DFQATT and CDR2 SNEGSKA (reference sequence). The CDR3 totals 14 residues. CDR3 bases: TGCAGTGCTAGAGCTGGGGACTCCCAAGTGACCCAGTACTTC. Translating it yields CSARAGDSQVTQYF.

This clonotype was counted a few times. The chain employs TRBV20-1 and TRBJ2-7; 10 nucleotides line up with TRBD2. The J call may be faulty, since TRBJ2-1 better matches the DNA end. Germline CDR1 DFQATT, CDR2 SNEGSKA (reference sequence). The CDR3 is made up of 16 amino acids. The CDR3 region has the DNA TGCAGTGCTGCGGACAGCACTAGCGGGGAAGTTTATGAGCAGTTCTTC. Translation gives CSAADSTSGEVYEQFF.

This clonotype came up a few times. Germline is not matched at one junction end, which may reflect a read error. J is TRBJ2-7 and V is TRBV12-3 or TRBV12-4, with D possibly TRBD1 on 5 matching bases. The CDR3 runs 12 residues. The DNA for the CDR3 is TGTGCCAGCTTAGATGACAGCTACGAGCAGTCCTTC. This encodes CASLDDSYEQSF.

This rearrangement joins TRBV14 to TRBJ1-2; 8 nucleotides align to TRBD1. This CDR3 spans 16 amino acids. V was clipped by 3 bases and J by 3 bases; unmatched bases: 9. Germline CDR1 SGHDN, CDR2 FVKESK. The CDR3 DNA reads TGTGCCAGCAGCCACCTAGGACAGGGCCGTGACTATGGCTACACCTTC. Its protein product is CASSHLGQGRDYGYTF.

This clonotype was counted at least ten times. This chain links TRBV19 with TRBJ2-3, with D unresolved. The CDR3 has 16 amino acids. Germline loops: CDR1 LNHDA, CDR2 SQIVND (reference sequence). Trimming took off 6 bases at V and 0 bases at J, with 16 bases between the two ends. The CDR3 sequence: CASSLYDNPSTDTQYF. CDR3 nucleotides: TGTGCCAGTAGCCTTTACGATAACCCTAGCACAGATACGCAGTATTTT.

The chain carries TRBV27 and TRBJ2-7, with D unclear. CDR3 length: 14 residues. Deletions cut 2 bases from V and 0 bases from J, with 8 bases between. Germline loops: CDR1 MNHEY, CDR2 SMNVEV (reference sequence). CDR3 DNA: TGTGCCAGCAGTTTAGCGGTGAGCTCCTACGAGCAGTACTTC. Translated: CASSLAVSSYEQYF.

About this clonotype: At one boundary the junction diverges from the germline segment, which might be a read error. The rearrangement uses TRBV10-3 and TRBJ1-1; D might be TRBD1 (5 bases). Germline CDR1 reads ENHRY; CDR2 reads SYGVKD. The CDR3 consists of 17 residues. The CDR3 here is CAISESGAVKQVTGAFF. CDR3 coding DNA: TGTGCCATCAGTGAGTCCGGGGCAGTGAAACAAGTGACTGGAGCTTTCTTT.

This clonotype appeared many times. The chain recombines TRBV2 with TRBJ1-4; D may be TRBD1 (6 bases). CDR3 length equals 15 residues. The germline gives CDR1 SNHLY, CDR2 FYNNEI. V was pared by 3 bases and J by 8 bases, with 16 bases between. As DNA, the CDR3 is TGTGCCAGCAGTGACAATTTGGGGGACAACGAAAAACTGTTTTTT. Its protein is CASSDNLGDNEKLFF.

The table lists this clonotype with many counts. V gene TRBV7-6 combines with J gene TRBJ2-3; 11 bases map to TRBD2. Germline V gene data show CDR1 as SGHVS and CDR2 as FNYEAQ. Trimming took 4 bases from V and 5 from J; bases not matched to a gene: 5. CDR3 length: 15 amino acids. CDR3 DNA sequence: TGTGCCAGCAGCTCACTAGCGGGAGTTAAAGATACGCAGTATTTT. It codes for CASSSLAGVKDTQYF.

This chain joins TRBV2 and TRBJ1-4, with TRBD1 as a possible D gene (5 bases). The germline V gene encodes CDR1 SNHLY and CDR2 FYNNEI. The CDR3 consists of 12 residues. Trimming removed 4 bases from V and 5 bases from J, with 5 bases in between. The CDR3 DNA is TGTGCCAGCAGTGGGGGGAATGAAAAACTGTTTTTT. Its protein is CASSGGNEKLFF.

The chain uses TRBV5-1 and TRBJ2-7, with D possibly called TRBD1 or TRBD2 (6 bases each). Trimming took 4 bases from V and 4 from J, leaving 12 bases between them. The CDR3 sequence is 13 residues long. Germline CDR1 SGHRS, CDR2 YFSETQ. This chain's CDR3 is CASSPRGDYEQYF. The CDR3 DNA follows: TGCGCCAGCAGCCCGAGGGGGGATTACGAGCAGTACTTC.

The genes are TRBV7-9 and TRBJ2-6; unclear D gene. The V gene's germline CDR1 is SEHNR and CDR2 FQNEAQ (reference sequence). Trimming left V 7 bases short and J 0 bases short, with 4 bases between. CDR3 length: 13 amino acids. The CDR3 DNA reads as TGTGCCAGCATACGCTCTGGGGCCAACGTCCTGACTTTC. Protein sequence: CASIRSGANVLTF. The variable domain in full, with the rest retrieved from reference TRBV7-9 and TRBJ2-6, is DTGVSQNPRHKITKRGQNVTFRCDPISEHNRLYWYRQTLGQGPEFLTYFQNEAQLEKSRLLSDRFSAERPKGSFSTLEIQRTEQGDSAMYLCASIRSGANVLTFGAGSRLTVL.

This clonotype was seen at least ten times. The CDR3 does not close with the conserved phenylalanine or tryptophan, likely indicating a read error. The DNA is omitted, as the CDR3 cannot be located on it reliably, and the CDR3 follows TCRdb's listing. V gene TRBV2 combines with J gene TRBJ2-1; TRBD1, the D gene given by the table, was not confirmed from the DNA. Looked up from germline, CDR1 is SNHLY and CDR2 is FYNNEI. The CDR3 length equals 9 residues, ends included. The CDR3 reads CASSEKGQI.

This clonotype was observed many times. This sequence joins TRBV7-9 and TRBJ2-7; possibly TRBD1 or TRBD2 for D (5 bases each). Germline V gives CDR1 SEHNR, CDR2 FQNEAQ (reference sequence). Trimming pared 5 bases from V and 3 bases from J, leaving 11 bases between. This CDR3 has 13 residues. CDR3 DNA sequence: TGTGCCAGCAGCCGGGACGGTGGCTACGAGCAGTACTTC. It encodes CASSRDGGYEQYF.